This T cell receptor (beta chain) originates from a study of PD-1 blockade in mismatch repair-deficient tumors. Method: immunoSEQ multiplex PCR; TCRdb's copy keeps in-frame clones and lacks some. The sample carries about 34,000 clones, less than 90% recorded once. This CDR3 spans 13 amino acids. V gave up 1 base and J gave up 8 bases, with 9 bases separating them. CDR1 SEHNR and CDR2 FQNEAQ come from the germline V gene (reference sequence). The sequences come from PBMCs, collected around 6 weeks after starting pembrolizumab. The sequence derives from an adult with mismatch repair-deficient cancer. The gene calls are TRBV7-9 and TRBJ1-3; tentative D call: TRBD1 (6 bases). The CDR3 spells CASSLEGGDTIYF. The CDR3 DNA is TGTGCCAGCAGCTTAGAAGGGGGGGACACCATATATTTT. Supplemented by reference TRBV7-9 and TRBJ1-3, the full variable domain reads DTGVSQNPRHKITKRGQNVTFRCDPISEHNRLYWYRQTLGQGPEFLTYFQNEAQLEKSRLLSDRFSAERPKGSFSTLEIQRTEQGDSAMYLCASSLEGGDTIYFGEGSWLTVV.